This TCR beta chain was obtained from a study of T cell responses to AZD1222 COVID-19 vaccine (dated by TCRdb to the early 2020s). A note on the overall study: AZD1222 recipients whose second dose came at about 4 weeks and those whose second dose came at about 12 weeks were combined into one group, since spike-specific TCR depth and breadth did not differ between the two schedules. A total of 230 to 250 trial participants underwent TCR sequencing, of whom 200 to 220 received two doses of AZD1222 and about 25 received two doses of the MenACWY control vaccine. Trial participants were enrolled by age into subgroups of 18-55, 56-69 and 70-plus years, and approximately 150, 30 and 60 TCR-sequenced participants, respectively, were included in these subgroups.

The CDR3 regions of human TCRbeta chains were subjected to immunosequencing. The published analysis was carried out like this. Repertoire TCRs were matched against a reference library of SARS-CoV-2-specific TCRs generated with the MIRA antigen-specificity platform. Breadth was defined as the fraction of unique TCRs that were SARS-CoV-2-associated. Depth was defined as the fraction of total T cells that were SARS-CoV-2-associated. Using the MIRA data, each spike-specific TCR was assigned both to the spike region to which the TCR was reactive and to a CD4 or CD8 class. Log10-transformed breadth and depth values were compared by one-way ANOVA with Sidak's multiple comparisons tests. TCRdb re-hosts the immuneACCESS table, in-frame sequences only. Its copies lack some clones; in the studies checked, an unresolved V gene accounts for under half of them, and the cause for the rest is not known. V, J and clone size are those of that table, while D and trimming were read from the DNA. The sample contains about 110,000 clones, around 90% of them found a single time. Of the sample, under 7% falls within the top ten clones.

The meaning of the sample's time point label: baseline before first vaccination. The vaccinee samples were drawn from two UK trials, COV001 and COV002, one of which was a single-blind randomized controlled phase 2/3 trial testing AZD1222 (ChAdOx1 nCoV-19) in healthy adults. Trial participant PBMC samples were collected at day 0 and day 28 after the second dose for TCRbeta chain sequencing. As concerns this clone: Its antigen target is currently unknown. Within one base of it there is no much larger clone, and no base qualities were kept.

Study-level results and caveats: After two AZD1222 doses, spike-specific TCR breadth and depth were significantly higher than at day 0 and than in MenACWY recipients. Because no samples from the day 14 peak response were available, repertoires could be characterized only after the peak T cell response. Conclusions about previously exposed vaccinees were limited because only 5 or 6 AZD1222 recipients were SARS-CoV-2 seropositive at baseline. CD4 TCRs associated with the vaccine covered the entire spike protein, and the dominant responses were in regions 160-218 and 743-854. The 56-69-year group was small, and its depth increase did not reach significance, likely because of low power. Participants were mostly white British, with more females than males. The authors suggested clonal diversity may have been underestimated. Reportedly, close to half of the unique spike-specific TCRs recognized epitopes lying outside the regions that are mutated in the B.1.351 and B.1.1.7 variants.

The CDR3 starts with the cysteine, ends with the phenylalanine, and has 14 residues. Only the CDR3 DNA is retained, 42 bases long and in frame from the first base. CDR1 and CDR2, looked up from the germline V gene, are LGHNT and FRNRAP. At the junction V is shortened by 2 bases and J by 6 bases, with 14 bases in between. Source: peripheral blood, taken on day 0 of AZD1222 vaccination. The rearranged chain carries TRBV12-5 and TRBJ2-7; the best D guess is TRBD1, with 6 bases matching. The receptor was derived from an adult in good health. The DNA sequence follows: TGTGCTAGTGGTTTGCCACCAGGGGCGGGCGAGCAGTACTTC. This encodes CASGLPPGAGEQYF.